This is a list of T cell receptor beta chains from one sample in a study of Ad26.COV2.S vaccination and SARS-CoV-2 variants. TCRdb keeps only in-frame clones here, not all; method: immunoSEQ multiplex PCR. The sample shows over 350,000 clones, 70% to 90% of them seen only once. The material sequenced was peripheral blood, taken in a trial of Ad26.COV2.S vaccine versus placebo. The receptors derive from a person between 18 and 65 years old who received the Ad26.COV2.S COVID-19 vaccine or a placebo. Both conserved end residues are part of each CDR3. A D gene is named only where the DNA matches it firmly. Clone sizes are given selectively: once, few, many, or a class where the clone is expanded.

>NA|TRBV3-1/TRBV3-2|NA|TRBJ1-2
TGTGCCAGCAGCCAAGTGTCAGGGCTAGCTAACTATGGCTACACCTTC
CASSQVSGLANYGYTF
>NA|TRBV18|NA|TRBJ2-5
TGTGCCAGCTCACGTGACAGGAGCCAAGAGACCCAGTACTTC
CASSRDRSQETQYF
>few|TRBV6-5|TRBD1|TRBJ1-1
TGTGCCAGCAGCCACGGACAGGGGGAACGCGCTTTCTTT
CASSHGQGERAFF
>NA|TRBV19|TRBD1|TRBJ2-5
TGTGCCAATACGGACAGGGGGCGCCCCGAGACCCAGTACTTC
CANTDRGRPETQYF
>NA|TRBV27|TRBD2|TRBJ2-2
TGTGCCAGCAGTTTGAAGTACGGACTAGCGGGGGTAAACACCGGGGAGCTGTTTTTT
CASSLKYGLAGVNTGELFF
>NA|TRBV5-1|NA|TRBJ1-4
TGCGCCAGCAAAGGGACAAGGGGGAATGAAAAACTGTTTTTT
CASKGTRGNEKLFF
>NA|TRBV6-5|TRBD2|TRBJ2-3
TGTGCCAGCAGTTCCTCGAGCGGGGGGGACACAGATACGCAGTATTTT
CASSSSSGGDTDTQYF
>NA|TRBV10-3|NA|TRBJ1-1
TGTGCCATCAGTGAGGTGAGGGAGACTGAAGCTTTCTTT
CAISEVRETEAFF
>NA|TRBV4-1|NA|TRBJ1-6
TGCGCCAGCAGCCAAGTGGAGGCAGAGAGGGCTTCACCCCTCCACTTT
CASSQVEAERASPLHF
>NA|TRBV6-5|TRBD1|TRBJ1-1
TGTGCCAGCAACGAACCAGGGGGCACTGAAGCTTTCTTT
CASNEPGGTEAFF
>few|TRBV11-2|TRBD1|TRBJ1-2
TGTGCCAGCAGCCCATGGGGAAAGGGGGCGTCTGGCTACACCTTC
CASSPWGKGASGYTF
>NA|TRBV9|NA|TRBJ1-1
TGTGCCAGCAGCGTAGCGGGGAGCACTGAAGCTTTCTTT
CASSVAGSTEAFF
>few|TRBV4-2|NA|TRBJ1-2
TGTGCCAGCAGCCAAGGCCTTATGTCCGTATCTAATGGCTACACCTTC
CASSQGLMSVSNGYTF
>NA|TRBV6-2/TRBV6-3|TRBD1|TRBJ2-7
TGTGCCAGCAGTTACTCGTCCTCCTTGGACAGGGGGCCCTACGAGCAGTACTTC
CASSYSSSLDRGPYEQYF
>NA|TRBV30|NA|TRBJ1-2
TGTGCCTGGAGTGGAGGGGAATATGGCTACACCTTC
CAWSGGEYGYTF
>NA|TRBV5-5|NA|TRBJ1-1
TGTGCCAGCAGCATGGATCCGTGGACTGAAGCTTTCTTT
CASSMDPWTEAFF
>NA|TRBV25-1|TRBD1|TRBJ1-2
TGTGCCAGCAGTGAAGTATCTACAGGGGCGGGCGGCTACACCTTC
CASSEVSTGAGGYTF
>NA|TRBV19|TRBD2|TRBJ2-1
TGTGCCAGTAGAGCAGCGGGGGGGGAACATCGCGAGCAGTTCTTC
CASRAAGGEHREQFF
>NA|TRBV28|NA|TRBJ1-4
TGTGCCAGCAGTTCCCGGGGACGTGATGAAAAACTGTTTTTT
CASSSRGRDEKLFF
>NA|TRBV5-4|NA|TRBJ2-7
TGTGCCAGCAGCAAAACAGAGACCATCTACGAGCAGTACTTC
CASSKTETIYEQYF
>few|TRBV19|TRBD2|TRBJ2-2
TGTGCCAGTAAGGCGGCGGGGAGGGACACCGGGGAGCTGTTTTTT
CASKAAGRDTGELFF
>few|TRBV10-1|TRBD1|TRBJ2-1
TGCGCCAGCAGTGAGTCCCGGTGGGACAGCTACAATGAGCAGTTCTTC
CASSESRWDSYNEQFF
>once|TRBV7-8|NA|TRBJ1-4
TGTGCCAGCAGCTTAGACCCGACAGAGACTAATGAAAAACTGTTTTTT
CASSLDPTETNEKLFF
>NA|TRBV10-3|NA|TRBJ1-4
TGTGCCATCAGTGAATTCCCGGTCGCAACTAATGAAAAACTGTTTTTT
CAISEFPVATNEKLFF
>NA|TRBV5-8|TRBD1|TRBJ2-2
TGTGCCAGCAGCTCCGGACAGGGATACACCGGGGAGCTGTTTTTT
CASSSGQGYTGELFF
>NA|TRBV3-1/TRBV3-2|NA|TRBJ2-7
TGTGCCAGCAGCCAAGAGTTCGGGGGTGTCGGGGAGCAGTACTTC
CASSQEFGGVGEQYF
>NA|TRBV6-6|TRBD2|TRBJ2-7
TGTGCCAGCAGAGAGACTAGCGGGGGCTACGAGCAGTACTTC
CASRETSGGYEQYF
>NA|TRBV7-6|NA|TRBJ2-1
TGTGCCAGCAGCTTTGAGGGGGGGCCAAATAATGAGCAGTTCTTC
CASSFEGGPNNEQFF
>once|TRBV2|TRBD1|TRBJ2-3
TGTGCCAGCAGGCCCAGGGGGTACACAGATACGCAGTATTTT
CASRPRGYTDTQYF
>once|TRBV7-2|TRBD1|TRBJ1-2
TGTGCCAGCAGCCCAGGACAGGGGGCAGGAGGCTACACCTTC
CASSPGQGAGGYTF
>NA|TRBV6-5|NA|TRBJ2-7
TGTGCCAGCAGGCGGGGGCCCTCCTACGAGCAGTACTTC
CASRRGPSYEQYF
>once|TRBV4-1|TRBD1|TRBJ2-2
TGCGCCAGCAGCCAAGGACAGGGGGCCACCGGGGAGCTGTTTTTT
CASSQGQGATGELFF
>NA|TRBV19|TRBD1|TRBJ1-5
TGTGCCAGTAGCCCTCCAAGAGACCGGGACAGCCTAAATCAGCCCCAGCATTTT
CASSPPRDRDSLNQPQHF
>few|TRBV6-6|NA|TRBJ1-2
TGTGCCAGCAGTTACAGCCCGGGGACGGGAGGCTACACCTTC
CASSYSPGTGGYTF
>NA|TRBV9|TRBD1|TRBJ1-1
TGTGCCAGCAGCGTAGCCCGGAACAGGGGAGAAGCTTTCTTT
CASSVARNRGEAFF
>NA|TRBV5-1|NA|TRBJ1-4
TGCGCCAGCAGCTTGGAGTTCGGCTCTCTGTTTTTT
CASSLEFGSLFF
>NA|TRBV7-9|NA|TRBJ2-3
TGTGCCAGCAGCCTTCTTTGGACTGGAAGCACAGATACGCAGTATTTT
CASSLLWTGSTDTQYF
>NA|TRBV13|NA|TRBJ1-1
TGTGCCAGCAGCTTGGGGAACACTGAAGCTTTCTTT
CASSLGNTEAFF